These 21 T cell receptor beta chains share one sample of origin, sequenced in a study of Graves' ophthalmopathy and Graves' hyperthyroidism. Amplification from RNA transcripts yielded the TCR beta CDR3 regions. The first-round RT-PCR employed HTBI primers together with the Qiagen OneStep RT-PCR kit. A multiplex PCR was then performed as the second round. Via MiXCR, TCRdb re-called the multiplex PCR reads, giving one row per CDR3 protein. The sample has hundreds of thousands of distinct CDR3 sequences, approximately 22% seen once. Source material: peripheral blood. Source of these receptors: a woman between 18 and 29 years old with stable Graves' hyperthyroidism. Some clones in this sample may be carry-over from other donors' samples.

This clonotype was counted ten times or more. The rearrangement links TRBV6-5 to TRBJ1-1; no firm D call. V was clipped by 2 bases and J by 4 bases, with 11 bases between them. CDR1 and CDR2 (germline): MNHEY, SVGAGI. The CDR3 totals 14 residues. The CDR3 here is CASSYMGEGTEAFF. In DNA, the CDR3 is TGTGCCAGCAGTTACATGGGAGAGGGCACTGAAGCTTTCTTT.

The sample holds many counts of this clonotype. The gene calls are TRBV15 and TRBJ2-7; 11 bases map to TRBD2. This CDR3 spans 17 amino acids. CDR1 LNHNV and CDR2 YYDKDF come from the germline V gene (reference sequence). With V trimmed by 4 bases and J by 3 bases, 11 bases remained unmatched. CDR3: CATSKKGGTSGLYEQYF. The CDR3 coding sequence is TGTGCCACCAGCAAAAAGGGGGGGACTAGCGGACTCTACGAGCAGTACTTC.

This chain joins TRBV18 and TRBJ1-1, with D perhaps TRBD1 (5 bases). The CDR3 is 16 amino acids. Germline CDR1 reads KGHSH; CDR2 reads LQKENI. With 3 bases removed from V and 1 base from J, the gap between germline ends came to 15 bases. DNA for the CDR3: TGTGCCAGCTCACCGTTGCCGGGGGGGGAGAACACTGAAGCTTTCTTT. Translated, it gives CASSPLPGGENTEAFF.

This clonotype was counted ten times or more. The rearrangement links TRBV27 to TRBJ1-6, with D perhaps TRBD1 (5 bases). The germline gives CDR1 MNHEY, CDR2 SMNVEV (reference sequence). This CDR3 comprises 17 residues. V was trimmed by 0 bases and J by 1 base, leaving 10 bases between them. The CDR3 spells CASSLSGGLSYNSPLHF. The CDR3 DNA follows: TGTGCCAGCAGTTTATCGGGGGGTTTATCCTATAATTCACCCCTCCACTTT.

A few counts support this clonotype. The CDR3 DNA follows: TGTGCCAGCAGCCACGCTGACAGGGAGGGAGCTTTCTTT. Translation gives CASSHADREGAFF. This chain joins TRBV3-1 and TRBJ1-1, with TRBD1 matching over 7 bases. This CDR3 is built from 13 residues. V gave up 3 bases and J gave up 10 bases; unmatched junction bases: 8. Germline V gene data show CDR1 as LGHDT and CDR2 as YNNKEL (reference sequence).

The CDR3 coding sequence is TGTGCCAGCAGGGGAATAGCGGGGGTCTCCTACGAGCAGTACTTC. This gives the protein CASRGIAGVSYEQYF. The rearrangement uses TRBV6-1 and TRBJ2-7; 9 bases map to TRBD2. V lost 6 bases to trimming and J lost 0 bases; unmatched junction nucleotides: 6. CDR1 is MNHNS and CDR2 is SASEGT in the germline V gene. This CDR3 has 15 amino acids.

At least ten counts were recorded for this clonotype. The chain employs TRBV20-1 and TRBJ1-6, with 7 bases identical to TRBD1. The germline V gene has CDR1 DFQATT and CDR2 SNEGSKA (reference sequence). V gave up 3 bases and J gave up 7 bases; unmatched junction bases: 6. CDR3 length: 14 amino acids. CDR3 in amino acids: CSASQGVENSPLHF. The DNA for the CDR3 is TGCAGTGCTAGTCAGGGGGTGGAAAATTCACCCCTCCACTTT.

At least ten counts were recorded for this clonotype. J is TRBJ1-2 and V is TRBV20-1; no reliable D call. V gave up 2 bases and J gave up 8 bases, with 9 bases separating them. Germline V lookup: CDR1 DFQATT, CDR2 SNEGSKA (reference sequence). This CDR3 is 11 amino acids long. This chain's CDR3 is CSARPAYGYTF. The CDR3 nucleotides are TGCAGTGCTAGACCCGCCTACGGCTACACCTTC.

The V call is TRBV25-1, the J call TRBJ2-5; either TRBD1 or TRBD2 may fit D (6 bases each). The CDR3 length is 14 residues. Trimming took off 1 base at V and 5 bases at J, with 11 bases between the two ends. CDR1 is MGHDK and CDR2 is SYGVNS in the germline V gene. This CDR3 is CASSEWGARETQYF. CDR3 DNA: TGTGCCAGCAGTGAATGGGGGGCCCGGGAGACCCAGTACTTC. The full variable domain, with the rest looked up from reference TRBV25-1 and TRBJ2-5, is EADIYQTPRYLVIGTGKKITLECSQTMGHDKMYWYQQDPGMELHLIHYSYGVNSTEKGDLSSESTVSRIRTEHFPLTLESARPSHTSQYLCASSEWGARETQYFGPGTRLLVL.

This clonotype was counted ten times or more. V is TRBV4-1 and J is TRBJ2-7, with D possibly TRBD1 on 5 matching bases. V lost 0 bases and J lost 8, with 14 bases in between. This CDR3 has 14 residues. Looked up from germline, CDR1 is MGHRA and CDR2 is YSYEKL. The CDR3 DNA reads as TGCGCCAGCAGCCAAGAAACAGGATTTTACCAGCAGTACTTC. It translates to CASSQETGFYQQYF.

This clonotype occurred a few times. This sequence joins TRBV7-2 and TRBJ1-1; 9 bases map to TRBD1. Germline CDR1 reads SGHTA; CDR2 reads FQGNSA. J gave up 4 bases and V 5 bases, and 8 bases lay outside the gene matches. The CDR3 covers 15 residues. For the CDR3, the DNA is TGTGCCAGCAGCCCGAGTGGACAGGGGAGCACTGAAGCTTTCTTT. Its protein is CASSPSGQGSTEAFF.

Ten or more counts support this clonotype. This chain uses TRBV4-1 with TRBJ1-2; D remains ambiguous. The V and J ends lost 0 bases and 1 base respectively, with 6 bases between them. The germline CDR1 and CDR2 sequences are MGHRA and YSYEKL. The CDR3 consists of 14 residues. In nucleotides, the CDR3 is TGCGCCAGCAGCCAAGACACTCATAACTATGGCTACACCTTC. Its translation: CASSQDTHNYGYTF.

This clonotype was observed many times. The rearrangement joins TRBV11-1 to TRBJ1-1, with D uncertain. CDR1 and CDR2 (germline): SGHAT, FQDESV (reference sequence). This CDR3 is 17 amino acids long. V lost 5 bases and J lost 1, with 20 bases in between. The CDR3 DNA follows: TGTGCCAGCAGCCTAGATGTTGGGTTTTCTAGGAACACTGAAGCTTTCTTT. Its translation: CASSLDVGFSRNTEAFF.

This clonotype occurred many times. The rearrangement joins TRBV12-3 or TRBV12-4 to TRBJ2-3; possible D gene TRBD1, 6 bases. Trimming stripped 6 bases from V and 3 bases from J, with 7 bases between. The CDR3 loop spans 12 amino acids. Written as DNA, the CDR3 is TGTGCCAGCAGCCAGGGGACAGATACGCAGTATTTT. Translated: CASSQGTDTQYF.

Comment on this clonotype: This sequence may be a read error, since a much larger clone differs from it by one base. Because the CDR3 is missing its conserved closing phenylalanine or tryptophan, this is likely a read error. V usage is TRBV11-2 and J usage is TRBJ2-2; D gene ambiguous. The germline gives CDR1 SGHAT, CDR2 FQNNGV. The CDR3 totals 14 residues. Trimming took off 2 bases at V and 4 bases at J, with 8 bases between the two ends. CDR3 region: CASSLSGSTGELFL. In nucleotides, the CDR3 is TGTGCCAGCAGCTTATCAGGATCCACCGGGGAGCTGTTTCTT.

J is TRBJ1-1 and V is TRBV9; weak D call: TRBD1 (5 bases). V lost 0 bases, J lost 2 bases, and 11 bases lay in between. The V gene's germline CDR1 is SGDLS and CDR2 YYNGEE. This CDR3 has 15 residues. The CDR3 sequence: CASSVEPGGNTEAFF. In nucleotides, the CDR3 is TGTGCCAGCAGCGTAGAGCCGGGGGGAAACACTGAAGCTTTCTTT.

This clonotype was counted at least ten times. This sequence joins TRBV20-1 and TRBJ2-7; TRBD2 matches 8 bases. The V gene's germline CDR1 is DFQATT and CDR2 SNEGSKA (reference sequence). The V segment lost 5 bases and the J segment 3 bases; nucleotides outside the gene matches: 6. The CDR3 covers 13 residues. The CDR3 DNA sequence: TGCAGTGCTGTGGGACTAGGCGGCTACGAGCAGTACTTC. Translated, it gives CSAVGLGGYEQYF.

This chain links TRBV6-5 with TRBJ2-7, with TRBD2 matching over 10 bases. The CDR3 covers 15 residues. Germline-derived CDR1 and CDR2 are MNHEY and SVGAGI. The J segment lost 5 bases and the V segment lost 2 bases, leaving 6 bases of the junction unmatched. The CDR3 is CASSYGGLANNEQYF. The CDR3, as DNA: TGTGCCAGCAGTTACGGGGGACTAGCGAACAACGAGCAGTACTTC.

This clonotype was seen a handful of times. CDR3 loop: CASSYSSPQTTGELFF. For the CDR3, the DNA is TGTGCCAGCAGTTACTCTTCTCCCCAGACCACCGGGGAGCTGTTTTTT. The chain recombines TRBV6-5 with TRBJ2-2; no clear D. CDR3 length: 16 amino acids. Trimming left V 0 bases short and J 4 bases short, with 12 bases between. CDR1 is MNHEY and CDR2 is SVGAGI in the germline V gene.

The rearrangement links TRBV11-2 to TRBJ2-7; the D gene is possibly TRBD2 (8 bases). The CDR3 runs to 18 residues. Looked up from germline, CDR1 is SGHAT and CDR2 is FQNNGV. V dropped 4 bases and J dropped 2 bases, with 24 bases sitting between them. CDR3 sequence (DNA): TGTGCCAGCAGCTACCGGGGGGGTCCGGGACAGTTTACCTACGAGCAGTACTTC. As protein: CASSYRGGPGQFTYEQYF. Together with reference TRBV11-2 and TRBJ2-7, the CDR3 gives the full variable domain: EAGVAQSPRYKIIEKRQSVAFWCNPISGHATLYWYQQILGQGPKLLIQFQNNGVVDDSQLPKDRFSAERLKGVDSTLKIQPAKLEDSAVYLCASSYRGGPGQFTYEQYFGPGTRLTVT.

The sample holds a few counts of this clonotype. V gene TRBV28 combines with J gene TRBJ1-5; D is ambiguous. The V and J ends lost 5 bases and 4 bases respectively, with 12 bases between them. CDR1 and CDR2 (germline): MDHEN, SYDVKM. This CDR3 contains 14 residues. CDR3 amino acids: CASSPTAGNQPQHF. The CDR3 DNA follows: TGTGCCAGCAGTCCTACGGCGGGGAATCAGCCCCAGCATTTT.